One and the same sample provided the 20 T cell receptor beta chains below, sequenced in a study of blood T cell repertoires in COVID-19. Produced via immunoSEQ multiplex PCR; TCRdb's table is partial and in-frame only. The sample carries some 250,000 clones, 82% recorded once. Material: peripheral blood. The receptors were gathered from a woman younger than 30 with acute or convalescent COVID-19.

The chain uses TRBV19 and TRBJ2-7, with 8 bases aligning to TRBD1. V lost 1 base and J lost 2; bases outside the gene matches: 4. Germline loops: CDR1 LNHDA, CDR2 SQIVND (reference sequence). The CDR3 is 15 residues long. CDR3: CASSIAQGGTYEQYF. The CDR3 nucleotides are TGTGCCAGTAGTATAGCACAGGGGGGCACCTACGAGCAGTACTTC.

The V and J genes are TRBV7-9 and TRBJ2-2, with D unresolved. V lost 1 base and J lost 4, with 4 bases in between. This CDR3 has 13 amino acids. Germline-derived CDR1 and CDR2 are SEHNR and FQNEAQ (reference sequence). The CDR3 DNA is TGTGCCAGCAGCTTAGTGGCCACCGGGGAGCTGTTTTTT. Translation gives CASSLVATGELFF.

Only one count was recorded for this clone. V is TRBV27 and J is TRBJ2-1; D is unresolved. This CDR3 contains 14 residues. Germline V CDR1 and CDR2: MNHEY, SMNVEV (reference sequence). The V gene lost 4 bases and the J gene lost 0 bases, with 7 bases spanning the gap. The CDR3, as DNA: TGTGCCAGCAGTTCTCTAAGCTCCTACAATGAGCAGTTCTTC. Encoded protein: CASSSLSSYNEQFF.

As DNA, the CDR3 is TGCGCCAGCAGCCCCCCGGGCAGGGAGGCGTTAAACACTGAAGCTTTCTTT. Amino acids: CASSPPGREALNTEAFF. This chain joins TRBV5-1 and TRBJ1-1; perhaps TRBD1 as D (5 bases). Germline values: CDR1 SGHRS, CDR2 YFSETQ. With 4 bases removed from V and 2 bases from J, the gap between germline ends came to 21 bases. This CDR3 has 17 residues.

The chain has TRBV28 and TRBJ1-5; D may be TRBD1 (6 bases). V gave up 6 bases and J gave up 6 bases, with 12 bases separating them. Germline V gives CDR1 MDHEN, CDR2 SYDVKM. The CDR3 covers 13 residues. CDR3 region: CASRTTGTQPQHF. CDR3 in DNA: TGTGCCAGCAGAACCACAGGGACTCAGCCCCAGCATTTT.

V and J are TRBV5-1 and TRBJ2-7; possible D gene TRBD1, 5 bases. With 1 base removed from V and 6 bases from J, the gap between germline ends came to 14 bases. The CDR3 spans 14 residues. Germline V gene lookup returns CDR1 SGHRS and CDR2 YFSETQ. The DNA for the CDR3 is TGCGCCAGCAGCTTGATCCGCACAGGCAGCGAGCAGTACTTC. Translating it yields CASSLIRTGSEQYF.

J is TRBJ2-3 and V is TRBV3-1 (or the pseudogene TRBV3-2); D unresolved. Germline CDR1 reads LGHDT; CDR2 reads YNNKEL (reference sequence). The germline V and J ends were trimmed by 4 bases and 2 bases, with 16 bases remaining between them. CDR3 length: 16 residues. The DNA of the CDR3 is TGTGCCAGCAGCCCTGCTCCACTGTACTTCACAGATACGCAGTATTTT. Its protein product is CASSPAPLYFTDTQYF.

For the CDR3, the DNA is TGTGCCAGCAGCCGCACAATGACTAGCGGCAATGAGCAGTTCTTC. This sequence encodes CASSRTMTSGNEQFF. The J gene is TRBJ2-1, the V gene TRBV6-5; TRBD2 agrees at 9 bases. V was pared by 6 bases and J by 6 bases, with 9 bases of the junction left unmatched. Germline lookup yields CDR1 MNHEY and CDR2 SVGAGI. The CDR3 has 15 residues.

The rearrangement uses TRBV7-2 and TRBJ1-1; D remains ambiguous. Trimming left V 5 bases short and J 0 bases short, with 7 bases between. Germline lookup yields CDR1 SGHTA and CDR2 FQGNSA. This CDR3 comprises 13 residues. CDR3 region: CASSPRLNTEAFF. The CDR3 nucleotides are TGTGCCAGCAGCCCCAGGTTGAACACTGAAGCTTTCTTT.

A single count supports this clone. The CDR3 bases are TGTGCCAGCAGCTTGGTATTCTCCGAGGAGACCCAGTACTTC. Translated, it gives CASSLVFSEETQYF. The rearrangement uses TRBV5-4 and TRBJ2-5; D is uncertain. The V gene's germline CDR1 is SGHNT and CDR2 YYREEE (reference sequence). Trimming shortened V by 0 bases and J by 5 bases, and 11 bases separated the two germline ends. The CDR3 contains 14 residues. The whole variable domain, filled in from reference TRBV5-4 and TRBJ2-5, reads ETGVTQSPTHLIKTRGQQVTLRCSSQSGHNTVSWYQQALGQGPQFIFQYYREEENGRGNFPPRFSGLQFPNYSSELNVNALELDDSALYLCASSLVFSEETQYFGPGTRLLVL.

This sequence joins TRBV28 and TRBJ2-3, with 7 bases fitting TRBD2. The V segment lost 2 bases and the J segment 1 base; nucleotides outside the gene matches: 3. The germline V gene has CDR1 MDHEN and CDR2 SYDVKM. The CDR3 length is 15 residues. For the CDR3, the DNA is TGTGCCAGCAGTTTACGCGGGAGAGGCACAGATACGCAGTATTTT. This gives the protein CASSLRGRGTDTQYF.

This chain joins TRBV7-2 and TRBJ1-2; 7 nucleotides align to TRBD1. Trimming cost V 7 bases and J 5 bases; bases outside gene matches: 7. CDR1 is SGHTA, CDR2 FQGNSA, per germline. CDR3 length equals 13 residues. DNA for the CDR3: TGTGCCAGCACCGCGAACAGGGGTTATGGCTACACCTTC. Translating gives CASTANRGYGYTF.

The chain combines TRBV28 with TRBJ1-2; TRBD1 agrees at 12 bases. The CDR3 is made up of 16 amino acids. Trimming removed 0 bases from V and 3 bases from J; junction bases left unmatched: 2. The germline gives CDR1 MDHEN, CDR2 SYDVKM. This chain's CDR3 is CASSLWGTGGDYGYTF. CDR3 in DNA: TGTGCCAGCAGTTTATGGGGGACAGGGGGCGACTATGGCTACACCTTC.

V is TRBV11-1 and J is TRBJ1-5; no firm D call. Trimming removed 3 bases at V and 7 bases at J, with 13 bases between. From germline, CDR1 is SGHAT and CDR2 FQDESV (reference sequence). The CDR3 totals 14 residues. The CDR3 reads CASSLSSLAQPQHF. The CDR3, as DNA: TGTGCCAGCAGCTTGTCCTCACTTGCCCAGCCCCAGCATTTT.

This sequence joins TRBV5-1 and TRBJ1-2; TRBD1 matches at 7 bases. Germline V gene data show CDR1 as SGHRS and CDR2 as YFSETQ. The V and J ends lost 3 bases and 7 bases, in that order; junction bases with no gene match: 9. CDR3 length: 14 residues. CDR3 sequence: CASSSSTGIFGYTF. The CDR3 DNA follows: TGCGCCAGCAGCTCGTCGACAGGGATTTTTGGCTACACCTTC.

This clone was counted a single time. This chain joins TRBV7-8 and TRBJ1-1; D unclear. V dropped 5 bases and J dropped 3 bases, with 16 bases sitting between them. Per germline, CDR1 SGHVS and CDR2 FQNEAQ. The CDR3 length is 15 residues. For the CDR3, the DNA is TGTGCCAGCAGCAACTACGGACGGGATGACACTGAAGCTTTCTTT. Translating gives CASSNYGRDDTEAFF.

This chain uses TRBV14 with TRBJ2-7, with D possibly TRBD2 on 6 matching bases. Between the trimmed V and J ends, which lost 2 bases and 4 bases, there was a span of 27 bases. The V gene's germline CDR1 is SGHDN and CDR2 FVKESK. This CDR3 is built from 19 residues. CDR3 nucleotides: TGTGCCAGCAGCCAACCCCCGGCCGGCGGGAACCCTACGATATACGAGCAGTACTTC. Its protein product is CASSQPPAGGNPTIYEQYF.

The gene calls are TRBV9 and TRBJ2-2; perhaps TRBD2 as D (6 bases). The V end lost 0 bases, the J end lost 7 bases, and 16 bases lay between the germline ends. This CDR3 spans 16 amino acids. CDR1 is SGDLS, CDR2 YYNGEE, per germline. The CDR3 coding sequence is TGTGCCAGCAGCGTAGTCCCGGAGGGCCGAAGCGGGGAGCTGTTTTTT. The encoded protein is CASSVVPEGRSGELFF. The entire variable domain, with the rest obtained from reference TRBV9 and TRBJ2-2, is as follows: DSGVTQTPKHLITATGQRVTLRCSPRSGDLSVYWYQQSLDQGLQFLIQYYNGEERAKGNILERFSAQQFPDLHSELNLSSLELGDSALYFCASSVVPEGRSGELFFGEGSRLTVL.

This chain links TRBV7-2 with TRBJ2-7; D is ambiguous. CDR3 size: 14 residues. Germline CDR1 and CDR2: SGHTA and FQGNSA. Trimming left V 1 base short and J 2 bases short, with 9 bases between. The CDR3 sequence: CASSLGSKPYEQYF. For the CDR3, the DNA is TGTGCCAGCAGCTTAGGTTCCAAGCCCTACGAGCAGTACTTC.

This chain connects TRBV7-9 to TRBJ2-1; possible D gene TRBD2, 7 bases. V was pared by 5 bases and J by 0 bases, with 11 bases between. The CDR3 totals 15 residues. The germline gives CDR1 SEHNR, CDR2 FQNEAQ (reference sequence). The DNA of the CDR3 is TGTGCCAGCAGCCGAGGGGGGGTCTCCTACAATGAGCAGTTCTTC. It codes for CASSRGGVSYNEQFF.